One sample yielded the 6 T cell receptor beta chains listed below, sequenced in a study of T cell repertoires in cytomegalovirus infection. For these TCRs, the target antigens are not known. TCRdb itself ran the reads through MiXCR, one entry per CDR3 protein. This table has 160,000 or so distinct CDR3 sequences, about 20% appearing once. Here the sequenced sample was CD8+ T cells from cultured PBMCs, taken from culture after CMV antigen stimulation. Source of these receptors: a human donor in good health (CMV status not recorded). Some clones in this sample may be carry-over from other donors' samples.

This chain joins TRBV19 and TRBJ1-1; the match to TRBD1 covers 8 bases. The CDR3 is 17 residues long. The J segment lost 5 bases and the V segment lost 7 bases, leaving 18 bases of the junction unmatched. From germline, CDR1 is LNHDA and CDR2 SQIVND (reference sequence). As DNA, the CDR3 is TGTGCCAGTATCCCAGGGCAGGGGGCGAGGTTTTGGACTGAAGCTTTCTTT. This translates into CASIPGQGARFWTEAFF. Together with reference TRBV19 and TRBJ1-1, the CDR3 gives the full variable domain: DGGITQSPKYLFRKEGQNVTLSCEQNLNHDAMYWYRQDPGQGLRLIYYSQIVNDFQKGDIAEGYSVSREKKESFPLTVTSAQKNPTAFYLCASIPGQGARFWTEAFFGQGTRLTVV.

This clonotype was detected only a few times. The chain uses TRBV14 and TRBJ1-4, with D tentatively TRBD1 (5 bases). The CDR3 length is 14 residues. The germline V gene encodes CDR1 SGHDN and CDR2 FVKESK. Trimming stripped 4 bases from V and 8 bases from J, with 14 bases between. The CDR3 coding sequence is TGTGCCAGCAGCCCAAACCGGGGGAGAGAAAAACTGTTTTTT. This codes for CASSPNRGREKLFF.

The CDR3 nucleotides are TGTGCCAGCAGTGACCCCGTCGCCTACCCCGGACAGGCTGATGGCTACACCTTC. Translating gives CASSDPVAYPGQADGYTF. The chain links TRBV25-1 to TRBJ1-2, with 7 bases aligning to TRBD1. Germline CDR1 is MGHDK and CDR2 is SYGVNS. The CDR3 has 18 residues. Trimming at V came to 3 bases and at J to 6 bases, leaving 19 bases not matched to a gene.

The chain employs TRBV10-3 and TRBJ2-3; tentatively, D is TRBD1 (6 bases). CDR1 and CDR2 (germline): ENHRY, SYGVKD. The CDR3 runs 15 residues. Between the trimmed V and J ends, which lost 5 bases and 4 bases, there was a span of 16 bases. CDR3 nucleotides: TGTGCCATCAGTACTACCGGGACAACAGCAGATACGCAGTATTTT. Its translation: CAISTTGTTADTQYF.

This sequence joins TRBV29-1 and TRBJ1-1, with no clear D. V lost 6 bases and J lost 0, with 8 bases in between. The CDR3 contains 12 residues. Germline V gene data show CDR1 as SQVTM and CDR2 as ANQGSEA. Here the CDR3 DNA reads TGCAGCGTGTGGCGGATGAACACTGAAGCTTTCTTT. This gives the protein CSVWRMNTEAFF.

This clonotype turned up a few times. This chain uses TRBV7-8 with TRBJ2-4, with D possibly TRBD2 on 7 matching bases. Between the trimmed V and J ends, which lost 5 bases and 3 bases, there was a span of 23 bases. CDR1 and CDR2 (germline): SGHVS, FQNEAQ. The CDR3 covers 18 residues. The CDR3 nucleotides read TGTGCCAGCAGCGGGGGGGGGCAGGGGCAAAGAGACAAAAACATTCAGTACTTC. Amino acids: CASSGGGQGQRDKNIQYF.